These 3 T cell receptor beta chains originate from one sample sequenced in a study of blood T cells in healthy people across ages (dated by TCRdb to between 2014 and 2017). Libraries came from 5' RACE. For sequencing, an Illumina HiSeq 2500 was employed. A second PCR of roughly 7 to 11 cycles was performed with a sample-barcoded 5' primer and a J-beta primer mix. TCRdb reworked the public reads: Q25 trimming with fastp, MiXCR clone assembly, productive beta chains retained. Every CDR3 protein is listed once, alongside the most common genes and DNA of its rows. Across this sample there are more than 600,000 distinct CDR3 sequences, with roughly 25% seen only once. 9.4% of the sample rests with the top ten. This sample also belongs to another study, concerning T cells of mothers and their children.

What was sequenced was blood. Receptors originate from a boy aged 10-17 years in good health.

This rearrangement joins TRBV27 to TRBJ2-5, with no clear D. The DNA end favors TRBJ2-7, so the J call may be wrong. CDR1 and CDR2 (germline): MNHEY, SMNVEV (reference sequence). The CDR3 extends over 17 amino acids. The CDR3 DNA reads as TGTGCCAGCAGTTTATCACCCCGCCCACCAGACTCCTACGAGCAGTACTTC. It translates to CASSLSPRPPDSYEQYF.

This clonotype was counted between two and nine times. The CDR3 region is CASSPRGSGQYTDTQYF. CDR3 DNA: TGTGCCAGCAGCCCAAGGGGGAGCGGACAGTACACAGATACGCAGTATTTT. The chain links TRBV7-9 to TRBJ2-3, with a possible D match to TRBD1 (6 bases). CDR3 length: 17 residues. Germline lookup yields CDR1 SEHNR and CDR2 FQNEAQ (reference sequence). V was cut by 5 bases and J by 2 bases, with 20 bases left in between.

The chain recombines TRBV10-3 with TRBJ1-4; TRBD1 aligns across 10 bases. Germline values: CDR1 ENHRY, CDR2 SYGVKD. The CDR3 sequence is 13 residues long. V trimming: 8 bases; J trimming: 7 bases; junction bases outside the gene matches: 4. CDR3 sequence reads: CAIGQGVSEKLFF. In DNA form, the CDR3 reads TGTGCCATCGGACAGGGGGTTAGTGAAAAACTGTTTTTT.